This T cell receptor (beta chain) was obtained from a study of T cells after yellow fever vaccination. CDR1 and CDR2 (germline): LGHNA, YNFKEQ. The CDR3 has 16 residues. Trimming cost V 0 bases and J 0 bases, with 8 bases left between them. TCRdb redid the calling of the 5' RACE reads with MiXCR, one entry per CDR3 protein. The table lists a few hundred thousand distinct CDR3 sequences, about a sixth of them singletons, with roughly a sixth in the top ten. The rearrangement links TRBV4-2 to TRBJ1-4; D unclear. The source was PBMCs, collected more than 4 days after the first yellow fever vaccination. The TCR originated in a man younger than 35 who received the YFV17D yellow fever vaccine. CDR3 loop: CASSQDPRSTNEKLFF. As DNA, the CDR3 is TGTGCCAGCAGCCAAGATCCCAGGTCAACTAATGAAAAACTGTTTTTT.